The 13 T cell receptor beta chains below come from one sample, sequenced in a study of cytomegalovirus exposure and HLA in healthy donors. Some clones are missing from TCRdb's copy, which holds only in-frame ones; the method was immunoSEQ multiplex PCR. The sample yields roughly 270,000 clones, 70% to 90% seen once. The sequencing sample was made of PBMCs. All receptors come from a woman aged 18-30 years in good health and CMV-seronegative.

The rearrangement uses TRBV27 and TRBJ1-2; no clear D gene. CDR3 size: 13 residues. CDR1 and CDR2 from the germline V gene are MNHEY and SMNVEV (reference sequence). The V end lost 8 bases, the J end lost 2 bases, and 12 bases lay between the germline ends. CDR3 sequence reads: CASGSAVNYGYTF. The CDR3 DNA reads as TGTGCCAGCGGCTCCGCGGTGAACTATGGCTACACCTTC.

The chain links TRBV28 to TRBJ1-5, with 7 positions matching TRBD1. The CDR3 is 18 amino acids. Germline CDR1 is MDHEN and CDR2 is SYDVKM. The ends lost 6 bases at V and 2 bases at J; junction bases unmatched: 16. Here the CDR3 DNA reads TGTGCCAGCAGATACAGGGGAATGGGGGTGCGTGGCAATCAGCCCCAGCATTTT. Protein product: CASRYRGMGVRGNQPQHF.

The gene calls are TRBV6-6 and TRBJ1-4, with D possibly being TRBD1 (5 bases). Trimming removed 6 bases at V and 6 bases at J, with 14 bases between. The CDR3 consists of 14 residues. The germline V gene has CDR1 MNHNY and CDR2 SVGAGI (reference sequence). For the CDR3, the DNA is TGTGCCAGCAGCGCGGGACGTAGGCATGAAAAACTGTTTTTT. Amino acid sequence: CASSAGRRHEKLFF.

The J gene is TRBJ1-2, the V gene TRBV28; D may be TRBD1 (6 bases). The germline V gene has CDR1 MDHEN and CDR2 SYDVKM. The CDR3 loop spans 15 amino acids. Trimming pared 2 bases from V and 0 bases from J, leaving 10 bases between. In DNA, the CDR3 is TGTGCCAGCAGTTTAATAAGGACAGCTAACTATGGCTACACCTTC. It codes for CASSLIRTANYGYTF.

This chain links TRBV27 with TRBJ1-1; the match to TRBD1 covers 10 bases. The length of the CDR3 is 14 residues. The germline CDR1 and CDR2 sequences are MNHEY and SMNVEV (reference sequence). The V segment lost 6 bases and the J segment 7 bases; nucleotides outside the gene matches: 8. This CDR3 is CASSRVGTGVEAFF. DNA for the CDR3: TGTGCCAGCAGCCGCGTAGGGACAGGGGTTGAAGCTTTCTTT.

The chain is built from TRBV10-3 and TRBJ2-1; 9 bases fit TRBD1. V gave up 10 bases and J gave up 8 bases; unmatched junction bases: 6. Germline CDR1 is ENHRY and CDR2 is SYGVKD. The length of the CDR3 is 12 residues. This chain's CDR3 is CATKDRGDEQFF. CDR3 coding DNA: TGTGCCACCAAGGACAGGGGTGATGAGCAGTTCTTC.

This clone was detected a few times. The V and J genes are TRBV14 and TRBJ1-2, with unresolved D. Germline CDR1 is SGHDN and CDR2 is FVKESK. V was cut by 1 base and J by 4 bases, with 7 bases left in between. The CDR3 spans 13 residues. Here the CDR3 DNA reads TGTGCCAGCAGCCAAGGTCTAAGCTATGGCTACACCTTC. Protein sequence: CASSQGLSYGYTF.

The chain links TRBV6-1 to TRBJ2-1; no clear D. The CDR3 is 10 amino acids. Germline V lookup: CDR1 MNHNS, CDR2 SASEGT. The V gene lost 9 bases and the J gene lost 7 bases, with 7 bases spanning the gap. The CDR3 DNA follows: TGTGCCAGTAACAGTAATGAGCAGTTCTTC. Its protein product is CASNSNEQFF.

This clone was counted a single time. This sequence joins TRBV10-3 and TRBJ1-1, with D possibly matching TRBD1 (6 bases). This CDR3 spans 15 amino acids. V lost 8 bases to trimming and J lost 5 bases, with 21 bases between them. Germline assignment: CDR1 ENHRY and CDR2 SYGVKD. The CDR3 sequence: CAIGQFGGGATEAFF. CDR3 in DNA: TGTGCCATCGGACAGTTCGGTGGGGGAGCTACTGAAGCTTTCTTT.

The table lists this clone with a count of one. V is TRBV7-9 and J is TRBJ1-6; 10 positions match TRBD1. V shed 5 bases, J shed 9 bases, and the junction held 4 bases outside the gene matches. Germline assignment: CDR1 SEHNR and CDR2 FQNEAQ (reference sequence). CDR3 size: 14 residues. The CDR3 DNA reads as TGTGCCAGCAGCAAAGGACAGGGGGGTTCACCCCTCCACTTT. It encodes CASSKGQGGSPLHF.

The chain recombines TRBV2 with TRBJ2-3, with TRBD2 identical over 12 bases. From germline, CDR1 is SNHLY and CDR2 FYNNEI. V was clipped by 6 bases and J by 3 bases; unmatched bases: 7. The CDR3 is 16 residues long. This chain's CDR3 is CASSRLGTSGTDTQYF. CDR3 bases: TGTGCCAGCAGCAGGCTCGGGACTAGCGGGACAGATACGCAGTATTTT.

The rearrangement joins TRBV5-8 to TRBJ2-7; D unclear. The germline CDR1 and CDR2 sequences are SGHTS and YDEGEE. The CDR3 runs to 15 residues. V was cut by 0 bases and J by 2 bases, with 12 bases left in between. This CDR3 reads CASSLAGPITYEQYF. The CDR3 region has the DNA TGTGCCAGCAGCTTGGCAGGTCCGATTACCTACGAGCAGTACTTC.

V and J are TRBV6-1 and TRBJ1-5; perhaps TRBD1 as D (5 bases). Germline lookup yields CDR1 MNHNS and CDR2 SASEGT. This CDR3 comprises 14 residues. Trimming pared 2 bases from V and 4 bases from J, leaving 9 bases between. The CDR3 region is CASSERGGNQPQHF. CDR3 coding DNA: TGTGCCAGCAGTGAACGGGGGGGGAATCAGCCCCAGCATTTT.